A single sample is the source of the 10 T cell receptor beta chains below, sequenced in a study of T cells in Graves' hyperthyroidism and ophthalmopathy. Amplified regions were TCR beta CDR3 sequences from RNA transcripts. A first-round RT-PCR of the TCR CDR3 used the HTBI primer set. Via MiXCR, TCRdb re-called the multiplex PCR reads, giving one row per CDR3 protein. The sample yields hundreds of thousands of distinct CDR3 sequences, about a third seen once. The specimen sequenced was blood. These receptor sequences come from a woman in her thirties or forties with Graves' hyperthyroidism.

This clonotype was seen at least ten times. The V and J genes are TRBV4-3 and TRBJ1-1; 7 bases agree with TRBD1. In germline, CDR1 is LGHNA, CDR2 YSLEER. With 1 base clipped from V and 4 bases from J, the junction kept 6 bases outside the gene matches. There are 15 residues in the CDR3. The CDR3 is CASSQATGSGTEAFF. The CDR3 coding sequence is TGCGCCAGCAGCCAAGCGACAGGGTCTGGCACTGAAGCTTTCTTT.

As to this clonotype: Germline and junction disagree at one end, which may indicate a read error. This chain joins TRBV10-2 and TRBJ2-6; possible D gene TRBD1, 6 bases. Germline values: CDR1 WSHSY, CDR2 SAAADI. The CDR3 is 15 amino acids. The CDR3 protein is CVSRARGDGANVLTF. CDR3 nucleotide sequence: TGCGTCAGCAGGGCCAGGGGAGATGGGGCCAACGTCCTGACTTTC.

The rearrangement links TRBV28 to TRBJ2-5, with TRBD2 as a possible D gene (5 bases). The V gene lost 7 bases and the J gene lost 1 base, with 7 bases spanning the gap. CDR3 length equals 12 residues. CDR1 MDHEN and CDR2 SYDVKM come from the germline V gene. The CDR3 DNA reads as TGTGCCAGCATGCGGGCCCAAGAGACCCAGTACTTC. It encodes CASMRAQETQYF. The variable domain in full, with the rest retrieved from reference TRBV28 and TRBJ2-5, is DVKVTQSSRYLVKRTGEKVFLECVQDMDHENMFWYRQDPGLGLRLIYFSYDVKMKEKGDIPEGYSVSREKKERFSLILESASTNQTSMYLCASMRAQETQYFGPGTRLLVL.

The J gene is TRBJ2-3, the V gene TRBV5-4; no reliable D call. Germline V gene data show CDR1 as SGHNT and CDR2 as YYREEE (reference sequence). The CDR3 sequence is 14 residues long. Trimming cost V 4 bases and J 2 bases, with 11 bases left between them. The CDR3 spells CASSPGRNTDTQYF. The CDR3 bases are TGTGCCAGCAGCCCCGGACGAAACACAGATACGCAGTATTTT.

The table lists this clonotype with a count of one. For the CDR3, the DNA is TGTGCCAGCGCTACGGACAGACACACAGATACGCAGTATTTT. Translated: CASATDRHTDTQYF. V is TRBV7-9 and J is TRBJ2-3; D perhaps matches TRBD1 (6 bases). Germline V gene data show CDR1 as SEHNR and CDR2 as FQNEAQ (reference sequence). The V end was cut by 8 bases, the J end by 2 bases, with 14 bases between. The CDR3 consists of 14 residues.

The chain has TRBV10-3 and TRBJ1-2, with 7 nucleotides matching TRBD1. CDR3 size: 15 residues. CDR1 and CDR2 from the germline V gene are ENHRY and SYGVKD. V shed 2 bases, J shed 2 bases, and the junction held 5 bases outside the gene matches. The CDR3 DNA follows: TGTGCCATCAGTGAGCCAGGAGGGGGCAACTATGGCTACACCTTC. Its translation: CAISEPGGGNYGYTF.

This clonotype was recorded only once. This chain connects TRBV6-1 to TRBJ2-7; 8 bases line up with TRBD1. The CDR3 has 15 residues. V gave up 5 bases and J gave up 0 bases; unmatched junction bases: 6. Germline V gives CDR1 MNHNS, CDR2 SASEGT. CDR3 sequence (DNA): TGTGCCAGCAGTCCGGGACAGGTCTACTCCTACGAGCAGTACTTC. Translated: CASSPGQVYSYEQYF.

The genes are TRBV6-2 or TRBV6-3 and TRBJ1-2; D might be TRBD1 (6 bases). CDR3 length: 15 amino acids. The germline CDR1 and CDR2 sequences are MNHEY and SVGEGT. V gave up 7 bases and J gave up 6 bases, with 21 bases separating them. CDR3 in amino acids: CASNKGTPTSNGYTF. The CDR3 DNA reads TGTGCCAGCAACAAAGGGACACCGACATCCAATGGCTACACCTTC.

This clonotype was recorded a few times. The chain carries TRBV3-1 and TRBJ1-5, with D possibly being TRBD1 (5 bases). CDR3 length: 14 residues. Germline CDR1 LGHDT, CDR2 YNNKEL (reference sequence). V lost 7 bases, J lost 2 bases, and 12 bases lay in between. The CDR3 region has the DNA TGTGCCAGCACCCAGGGAGAAGGCAATCAGCCCCAGCATTTT. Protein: CASTQGEGNQPQHF.

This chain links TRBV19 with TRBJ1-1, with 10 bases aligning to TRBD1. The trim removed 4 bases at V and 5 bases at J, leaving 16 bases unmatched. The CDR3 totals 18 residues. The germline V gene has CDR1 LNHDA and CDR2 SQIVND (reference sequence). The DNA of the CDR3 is TGTGCCAGTAGTACCCGACTCCCGGGACAGGGGCTCTGGACTGAAGCTTTCTTT. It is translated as CASSTRLPGQGLWTEAFF. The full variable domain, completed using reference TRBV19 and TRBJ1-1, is DGGITQSPKYLFRKEGQNVTLSCEQNLNHDAMYWYRQDPGQGLRLIYYSQIVNDFQKGDIAEGYSVSREKKESFPLTVTSAQKNPTAFYLCASSTRLPGQGLWTEAFFGQGTRLTVV.